This record looks at one T cell receptor beta chain sequence and its context. These data are taken from a study of shared T cell receptors in the human thymus. V lost 6 bases and J lost 9, with 23 bases in between. The CDR3 is made up of 14 amino acids. Per germline, CDR1 GTSNPN and CDR2 SVGIG (reference sequence). This table comes from immunoSEQ multiplex PCR, and its TCRdb copy is limited to in-frame clones, with some not included. Of about 380,000 clones in the sample, over 90% were seen once. The source material was thymocytes. This receptor was obtained from a human donor. J is TRBJ1-1 and V is TRBV30; D is possibly TRBD1 (6 bases). The CDR3 DNA is TGTGCCTGCCCCCGAACAGGGTTCCGCCGAAAAGCTTTCTTT. Its translation: CACPRTGFRRKAFF.